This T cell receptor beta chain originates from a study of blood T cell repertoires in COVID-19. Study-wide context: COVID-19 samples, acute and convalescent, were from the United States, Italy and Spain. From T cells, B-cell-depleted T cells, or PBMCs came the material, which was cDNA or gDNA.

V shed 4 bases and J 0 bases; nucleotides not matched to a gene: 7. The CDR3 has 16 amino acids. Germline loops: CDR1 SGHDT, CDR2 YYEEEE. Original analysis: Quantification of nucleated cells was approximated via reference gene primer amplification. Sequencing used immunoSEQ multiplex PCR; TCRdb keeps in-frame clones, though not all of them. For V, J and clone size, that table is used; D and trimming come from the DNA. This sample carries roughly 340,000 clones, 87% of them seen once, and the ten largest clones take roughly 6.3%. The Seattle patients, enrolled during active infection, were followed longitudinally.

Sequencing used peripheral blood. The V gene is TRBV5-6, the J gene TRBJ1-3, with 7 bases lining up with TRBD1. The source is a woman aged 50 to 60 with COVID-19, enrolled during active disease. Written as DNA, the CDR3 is TGTGCCAGCAGCCGCCCGGGACAGCTCTCTGGAAACACCATATATTTT. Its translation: CASSRPGQLSGNTIYF.